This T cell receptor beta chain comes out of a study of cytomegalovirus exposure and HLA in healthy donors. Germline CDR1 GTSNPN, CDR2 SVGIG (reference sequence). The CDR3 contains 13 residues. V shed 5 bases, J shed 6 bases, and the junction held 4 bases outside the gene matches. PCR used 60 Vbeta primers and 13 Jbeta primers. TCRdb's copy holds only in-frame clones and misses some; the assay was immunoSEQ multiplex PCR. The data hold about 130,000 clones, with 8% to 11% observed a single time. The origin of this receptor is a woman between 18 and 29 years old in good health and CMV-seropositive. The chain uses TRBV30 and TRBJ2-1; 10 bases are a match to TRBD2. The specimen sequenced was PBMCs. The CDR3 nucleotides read TGTGCCTGGGAGTCTAGCGGGAGCAATGAGCAGTTCTTC. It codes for CAWESSGSNEQFF.